The 32 T cell receptor beta chains in this list originate from one sample, sequenced in a study of cytomegalovirus exposure and HLA in healthy donors. PCR involved 60 Vbeta and 13 Jbeta primers. Data came from immunoSEQ multiplex PCR; TCRdb stores just in-frame clones and leaves some out. Among 150,000 to 200,000 clones listed, around 77% were seen once. The sample comprised PBMCs. The source of these receptors is a man in his 60s in good health and CMV-seronegative.

This clone was seen only once. The chain employs TRBV29-1 and TRBJ2-5, with 10 positions matching TRBD2. The germline V gene has CDR1 SQVTM and CDR2 ANQGSEA. There are 14 residues in the CDR3. V was pared by 4 bases and J by 1 base, with 3 bases of the junction left unmatched. The CDR3 DNA is TGCAGCGTTGTGCAGCGGGGGGGCCAAGAGACCCAGTACTTC. Amino acids: CSVVQRGGQETQYF.

The genes are TRBV6-1 and TRBJ1-5, with D possibly TRBD1 on 5 matching bases. Germline V CDR1 and CDR2: MNHNS, SASEGT. The CDR3 runs to 15 residues. The V end was cut by 5 bases, the J end by 5 bases, with 16 bases between. For the CDR3, the DNA is TGTGCCAGCAGTTTGGGCGAGACAGAGTATCAGCCCCAGCATTTT. It is translated as CASSLGETEYQPQHF.

The chain uses TRBV9 and TRBJ2-7; 7 bases fit TRBD2. The junction had 10 bases not matched to a gene; V was cut back by 0 bases and J by 7 bases. Looked up from germline, CDR1 is SGDLS and CDR2 is YYNGEE. This CDR3 is 15 amino acids long. Here the CDR3 DNA reads TGTGCCAGCAGCGTAGCGGCGGCGGGAGCGGGGGAGCAGTACTTC. It specifies CASSVAAAGAGEQYF.

V gene TRBV21-1 combines with J gene TRBJ1-5; the D call TRBD1 from the table was never checked on the DNA. TRBV21-1 is a pseudogene. The CDR3 is made up of 14 amino acids. The CDR3 nucleotides are TGTGCCAGCAGCAAAGGGGACAGGTTTCGGCCCCAGCATTTT. The encoded protein is CASSKGDRFRPQHF.

The chain recombines TRBV5-1 with TRBJ2-3; 15 bases align to TRBD2. The CDR3 length is 17 residues. The germline gives CDR1 SGHRS, CDR2 YFSETQ. Trimming removed 4 bases from V and 3 bases from J; junction bases left unmatched: 6. This chain's CDR3 is CASSLGLAGGMTDTQYF. CDR3 sequence (DNA): TGCGCCAGCAGCCTAGGACTAGCGGGAGGGATGACAGATACGCAGTATTTT.

This chain joins TRBV6-6 and TRBJ2-5, with D unclear. The CDR3 length is 13 residues. The V end was cut by 2 bases, the J end by 4 bases, with 8 bases between. The germline gives CDR1 MNHNY, CDR2 SVGAGI (reference sequence). CDR3 DNA: TGTGCCAGCAGTTACAGTCCCGGAGAGACCCAGTACTTC. Translated: CASSYSPGETQYF.

This chain links TRBV5-3 with TRBJ2-7; D ambiguous. TRBV5-3 is reported as an ORF; its role is uncertain. The CDR3 is 14 residues long. V dropped 2 bases and J dropped 2 bases, with 11 bases sitting between them. CDR3 coding DNA: TGTGCCAGAAGCTTAGGAACAGAAGCCTACGAGCAGTACTTC. Translation: CARSLGTEAYEQYF.

V and J are TRBV18 and TRBJ2-7; a possible D gene is TRBD1 (5 bases). The CDR3 is 19 amino acids. In germline, CDR1 is KGHSH, CDR2 LQKENI. Trimming stripped 0 bases from V and 3 bases from J, with 24 bases between. The CDR3 loop reads CASSPPRAVRPQGGYEQYF. The CDR3 nucleotides read TGTGCCAGCTCACCACCTCGCGCGGTTAGGCCCCAGGGCGGCTACGAGCAGTACTTC.

The table lists this clone with a count of one. The rearrangement links TRBV12-5 to TRBJ2-1, with D perhaps TRBD1 (6 bases). Germline V gives CDR1 LGHNT, CDR2 FRNRAP. The germline V and J ends were trimmed by 1 base and 7 bases, with 11 bases remaining between them. The CDR3 loop spans 14 amino acids. The CDR3 DNA reads TGTGCTAGTGGTTTGGCTAGGGGGAGTAATGAGCAGTTCTTC. It translates to CASGLARGSNEQFF.

On this clone itself: Different DNA sequences within this sample yield the same CDR3. The chain uses TRBV30 and TRBJ2-7; perhaps TRBD1 as D (5 bases). From germline, CDR1 is GTSNPN and CDR2 SVGIG (reference sequence). V lost 2 bases to trimming and J lost 1 base, with 6 bases between them. This CDR3 spans 12 amino acids. CDR3 sequence reads: CAWSTGSYEQYF. CDR3 in DNA: TGTGCCTGGAGTACAGGTTCCTACGAGCAGTACTTC.

The J gene is TRBJ1-1, the V gene TRBV6-4, with D possibly TRBD1 on 6 matching bases. This CDR3 contains 13 residues. Germline CDR1 reads MRHNA; CDR2 reads SNTAGT. V lost 6 bases, J lost 4 bases, and 12 bases lay in between. CDR3 amino acids: CASRTQGSTEAFF. The CDR3 DNA sequence: TGTGCCAGCAGAACACAGGGAAGCACTGAAGCTTTCTTT.

The V gene is TRBV2, the J gene TRBJ1-5; D perhaps matches TRBD1 (5 bases). The germline V and J ends were trimmed by 3 bases and 0 bases, with 15 bases remaining between them. The CDR3 covers 17 residues. Germline assignment: CDR1 SNHLY and CDR2 FYNNEI. CDR3 nucleotide sequence: TGTGCCAGCAGTGAGGGGCCAGCAGAAAATAGCAATCAGCCCCAGCATTTT. This gives the protein CASSEGPAENSNQPQHF.

This clone has more than one count but fewer than ten. J is TRBJ1-5 and V is TRBV2, with D possibly TRBD1 on 5 matching bases. The CDR3 sequence is 14 residues long. Germline-derived CDR1 and CDR2 are SNHLY and FYNNEI. The ends were cut back, 6 bases at V and 4 bases at J, with 13 bases in the middle. The CDR3 loop is CASSRQSANQPQHF. DNA for the CDR3: TGTGCCAGCAGCCGACAGAGTGCTAATCAGCCCCAGCATTTT.

This clone was recorded only once. This chain joins TRBV27 and TRBJ2-7, with D perhaps matching TRBD1 (6 bases). CDR1 is MNHEY, CDR2 SMNVEV, per germline (reference sequence). The length of the CDR3 is 14 residues. The V end lost 1 base, the J end lost 2 bases, and 9 bases lay between the germline ends. The DNA of the CDR3 is TGTGCCAGCAGTTTATTCCCAGGGGCCTACGAGCAGTACTTC. Residues: CASSLFPGAYEQYF.

The genes are TRBV5-4 and TRBJ2-1; 7 positions agree with TRBD1. Germline assignment: CDR1 SGHNT and CDR2 YYREEE (reference sequence). Trimming took 4 bases from V and 2 from J; bases not matched to a gene: 9. The CDR3 spans 16 residues. The CDR3 region is CASSPEGGRAYNEQFF. The DNA for the CDR3 is TGTGCCAGCAGCCCCGAAGGGGGCAGAGCCTACAATGAGCAGTTCTTC.

The chain employs TRBV6-1 and TRBJ1-1, with TRBD1 matching 7 bases. Germline-derived CDR1 and CDR2 are MNHNS and SASEGT. The CDR3 spans 15 residues. J lost 1 base, V lost 5 bases, and 7 bases had no gene match. Here the CDR3 DNA reads TGTGCCAGCAGTTCGACGGGACAGTCGAACACTGAAGCTTTCTTT. This translates into CASSSTGQSNTEAFF.

The chain links TRBV6-1 to TRBJ2-1; tentatively, D is TRBD1 (5 bases). Trimming pared 5 bases from V and 6 bases from J, leaving 17 bases between. From germline, CDR1 is MNHNS and CDR2 SASEGT. This CDR3 contains 15 residues. The CDR3 DNA reads TGTGCCAGCAGTCCGGATTACCAGGGATCCAATGAGCAGTTCTTC. Encoded protein: CASSPDYQGSNEQFF.

This clone was detected once. This rearrangement joins TRBV28 to TRBJ2-7, with TRBD1 identical over 8 bases. CDR1 and CDR2 from the germline V gene are MDHEN and SYDVKM. The CDR3 consists of 16 residues. Trimming took 6 bases from V and 4 from J; bases not matched to a gene: 14. The DNA for the CDR3 is TGTGCCAGCAGGTCGACAGGGGCCGCTATTCAGTACGAGCAGTACTTC. Translating gives CASRSTGAAIQYEQYF.

The gene calls are TRBV6-1 and TRBJ2-1; 7 nucleotides agree with TRBD2. This CDR3 spans 16 amino acids. CDR1 and CDR2 (germline): MNHNS, SASEGT. J was trimmed by 2 bases and V by 4 bases; bases with no gene match: 8. The CDR3 DNA reads TGTGCCAGCAGTGCCACCGGGACTACCCCCTACAATGAGCAGTTCTTC. Amino acids: CASSATGTTPYNEQFF.

The V and J genes are TRBV19 and TRBJ2-7; TRBD2 might be the D (5 bases). The CDR3 has 14 residues. The ends were cut back, 5 bases at V and 2 bases at J, with 13 bases in the middle. The germline CDR1 and CDR2 sequences are LNHDA and SQIVND (reference sequence). CDR3 nucleotide sequence: TGTGCCAGTAGTTTTTCGGGGTTCGCCTACGAGCAGTACTTC. It translates to CASSFSGFAYEQYF. The full variable domain, rest sourced from reference TRBV19 and TRBJ2-7, is DGGITQSPKYLFRKEGQNVTLSCEQNLNHDAMYWYRQDPGQGLRLIYYSQIVNDFQKGDIAEGYSVSREKKESFPLTVTSAQKNPTAFYLCASSFSGFAYEQYFGPGTRLTVT.

This CDR3 is CASSLAFGQGAWEQYF. DNA for the CDR3: TGTGCCAGCAGCTTAGCTTTCGGGCAGGGGGCTTGGGAGCAGTACTTC. The chain carries TRBV7-2 and TRBJ2-7, with 8 bases aligning to TRBD1. The germline gives CDR1 SGHTA, CDR2 FQGNSA. Trimming cost V 0 bases and J 7 bases; bases outside gene matches: 11. The CDR3 consists of 16 residues.

V gene TRBV30 combines with J gene TRBJ1-4, with D uncertain. From germline, CDR1 is GTSNPN and CDR2 SVGIG (reference sequence). The V gene lost 3 bases and the J gene lost 8 bases, with 10 bases spanning the gap. The CDR3 extends over 12 amino acids. CDR3 region: CAWSGVEEKLFF. CDR3 DNA: TGTGCCTGGAGCGGGGTAGAAGAAAAACTGTTTTTT.

The chain joins TRBV2 to TRBJ1-5; tentatively, D is TRBD1 (6 bases). V was shortened by 6 bases and J by 3 bases, with 12 bases between the two germline ends. This CDR3 has 14 amino acids. The germline V gene has CDR1 SNHLY and CDR2 FYNNEI. CDR3 region: CASRDTGPNQPQHF. The CDR3, as DNA: TGTGCCAGCAGGGATACAGGGCCCAATCAGCCCCAGCATTTT. The full variable domain, its missing parts supplied by reference TRBV2 and TRBJ1-5, is EPEVTQTPSHQVTQMGQEVILRCVPISNHLYFYWYRQILGQKVEFLVSFYNNEISEKSEIFDDQFSVERPDGSNFTLKIRSTKLEDSAMYFCASRDTGPNQPQHFGDGTRLSIL.

Only a few counts were recorded for this clone. The chain carries TRBV30 and TRBJ2-3, with D tentatively TRBD1 (6 bases). Germline CDR1 reads GTSNPN; CDR2 reads SVGIG (reference sequence). There are 15 residues in the CDR3. Trimming left V 4 bases short and J 2 bases short, with 16 bases between. The CDR3 reads CAWIPTGMATDTQYF. DNA for the CDR3: TGTGCCTGGATTCCTACAGGGATGGCCACAGATACGCAGTATTTT.

The chain joins TRBV30 to TRBJ2-3; D possibly corresponds to TRBD2 (6 bases). The germline V and J ends were trimmed by 1 base and 0 bases, with 11 bases remaining between them. The V gene's germline CDR1 is GTSNPN and CDR2 SVGIG (reference sequence). The length of the CDR3 is 15 residues. This chain's CDR3 is CAWSGSGDSTDTQYF. CDR3 sequence (DNA): TGTGCCTGGAGTGGGTCGGGAGATAGCACAGATACGCAGTATTTT. Full variable domain (missing parts from reference TRBV30 and TRBJ2-3): SQTIHQWPATLVQPVGSPLSLECTVEGTSNPNLYWYRQAAGRGLQLLFYSVGIGQISSEVPQNLSASRPQDRQFILSSKKLLLSDSGFYLCAWSGSGDSTDTQYFGPGTRLTVL.

The CDR3 nucleotides are TGTGCCAGCAGCCCGACCGCAGGGGGCGCACATGGCTACACCTTC. This encodes CASSPTAGGAHGYTF. This rearrangement joins TRBV7-9 to TRBJ1-2, with 8 positions matching TRBD1. The germline gives CDR1 SEHNR, CDR2 FQNEAQ (reference sequence). The CDR3 extends over 15 amino acids. Trimming at V came to 5 bases and at J to 6 bases, leaving 11 bases not matched to a gene.

The chain recombines TRBV2 with TRBJ2-7; 9 bases match TRBD2. The CDR3 spans 13 residues. Germline CDR1 is SNHLY and CDR2 is FYNNEI. Unmatched junction bases numbered 5, after V lost 4 bases and J lost 7 bases. The CDR3 here is CASSVSLAGEQYF. The DNA for the CDR3 is TGTGCCAGCAGTGTTAGTCTAGCGGGAGAGCAGTACTTC.

This sequence joins TRBV29-1 and TRBJ2-3, with a weak D call TRBD2 (5 bases). The CDR3 consists of 11 residues. V was clipped by 6 bases and J by 8 bases, with 12 bases between them. CDR1 is SQVTM and CDR2 is ANQGSEA in the germline V gene. CDR3 sequence reads: CSVGSGGTQYF. CDR3 coding DNA: TGCAGCGTGGGATCAGGAGGTACGCAGTATTTT.

The chain has TRBV7-6 and TRBJ2-7; 8 positions match TRBD2. Trimming removed 4 bases from V and 4 bases from J; junction bases left unmatched: 9. Per germline, CDR1 SGHVS and CDR2 FNYEAQ. The CDR3 covers 15 residues. CDR3 loop: CASSSGAGGRYEQYF. The CDR3 DNA reads TGTGCCAGCAGCTCAGGGGCGGGCGGGAGGTACGAGCAGTACTTC.

This clone showed up just a few times. The chain employs TRBV14 and TRBJ2-5; the match to TRBD1 covers 11 bases. Germline CDR1 SGHDN, CDR2 FVKESK. The CDR3 contains 16 residues. Unmatched junction bases numbered 5, after V lost 1 base and J lost 4 bases. The CDR3: CASSQVGQGARETQYF. In DNA form, the CDR3 reads TGTGCCAGCAGCCAAGTAGGACAGGGGGCGAGAGAGACCCAGTACTTC.

This clone occurred once. The CDR3 DNA is TGTGCCAGCAGCTTAGCAGGCCCGGGGGGCTACACCTTC. Protein sequence: CASSLAGPGGYTF. The V gene is TRBV11-1, the J gene TRBJ1-2, with D uncertain. The CDR3 contains 13 residues. The V gene's germline CDR1 is SGHAT and CDR2 FQDESV (reference sequence). The germline V and J ends were trimmed by 0 bases and 8 bases, with 10 bases remaining between them.

The chain carries TRBV28 and TRBJ1-1; D unclear. The CDR3 is made up of 15 amino acids. The germline V gene encodes CDR1 MDHEN and CDR2 SYDVKM. V lost 2 bases and J lost 0, with 10 bases in between. Written as DNA, the CDR3 is TGTGCCAGCAGTTTAACCACTTTAATGAACACTGAAGCTTTCTTT. It translates to CASSLTTLMNTEAFF.